Following are 5 T cell receptor beta chains from one sample sequenced in a study of read filtering for tumor transcriptome and immune sequencing. This library used roughly 0.4 ug RNA and molecular barcoded adaptors spanning alpha/delta and beta/gamma chains. Each CDR3 protein gets one entry after TCRdb re-called the reads with MiXCR. This sample carries around 20,000 distinct CDR3 sequences, roughly a fifth of them seen once, and the ten largest clones take around 24%. The sequenced sample was a population of CD138-negative cells sorted from bone marrow. These TCRs come from a donor aged 40 or older with multiple myeloma.

This clonotype is termed medium-sized. V and J are TRBV2 and TRBJ1-6; D uncertain. Germline V lookup: CDR1 SNHLY, CDR2 FYNNEI. The CDR3 is made up of 12 amino acids. The V gene lost 4 bases and the J gene lost 7 bases, with 5 bases spanning the gap. This CDR3 is CASSVDNSPLHF. Written as DNA, the CDR3 is TGTGCCAGCAGTGTTGACAATTCACCCCTCCACTTT.

This clonotype was detected ten times or more. The V and J genes are TRBV28 and TRBJ2-4, with unresolved D. Germline V lookup: CDR1 MDHEN, CDR2 SYDVKM. The CDR3 is 12 residues long. V was pared by 8 bases and J by 8 bases, with 13 bases between. This CDR3 reads CASSPAGDIQYF. The CDR3, as DNA: TGTGCCAGCTCCCCAGCTGGAGACATTCAGTACTTC.

At least ten counts were recorded for this clonotype. V and J are TRBV27 and TRBJ2-1, with a weak D call TRBD2 (6 bases). CDR1 and CDR2 (germline): MNHEY, SMNVEV (reference sequence). V gave up 3 bases and J gave up 0 bases, with 21 bases separating them. The CDR3 sequence is 19 residues long. The CDR3 DNA reads TGTGCCAGCAGTTTTATGGGGGTTGGCGGGACCAGCTCCTACAATGAGCAGTTCTTC. This translates into CASSFMGVGGTSSYNEQFF.

This clonotype was counted a few times. The gene calls are TRBV11-2 and TRBJ2-1; possible D gene TRBD2, 6 bases. Germline lookup yields CDR1 SGHAT and CDR2 FQNNGV. Trimming cost V 5 bases and J 4 bases, with 15 bases left between them. The CDR3 is 15 amino acids. The CDR3 DNA reads TGTGCCAGCAGCCCCGGGACTCAGCTATACAATGAGCAGTTCTTC. This codes for CASSPGTQLYNEQFF.

This clonotype has more than one count but fewer than ten. This rearrangement joins TRBV2 to TRBJ2-3; 7 bases align to TRBD2. The CDR3 runs to 15 residues. V gave up 9 bases and J gave up 5 bases; unmatched junction bases: 14. Germline V CDR1 and CDR2: SNHLY, FYNNEI. For the CDR3, the DNA is TGTGCCAGTAAATCAAGCGGGATCGGGGGAGATACGCAGTATTTT. Residues: CASKSSGIGGDTQYF.